The 17 T cell receptor beta chains given below trace back to one sample, sequenced in a study of CD8 T cells in Susac syndrome. Reverse transcription of roughly 0.5 to 1 ug RNA was performed with random hexamers. In TCRdb, the immunoSEQ multiplex PCR reads were re-called with MiXCR into one record per CDR3 protein. The sample includes approximately 170,000 distinct CDR3 sequences, roughly 95% of them seen just once. Input material: CD4+ T cells from PBMCs. The origin of the receptors is a human donor with multiple sclerosis.

This chain uses TRBV24-1 with TRBJ2-2, with D possibly matching TRBD1 (5 bases). Germline values: CDR1 KGHDR, CDR2 SFDVKD. This CDR3 spans 17 amino acids. V was pared by 2 bases and J by 1 base, with 13 bases between. CDR3 sequence (DNA): TGTGCCACCAGTGATTCTATAGACAGCCTGAACACCGGGGAGCTGTTTTTT. It translates to CATSDSIDSLNTGELFF.

This chain joins TRBV7-2 and TRBJ2-7; no clear D gene. The germline V gene has CDR1 SGHTA and CDR2 FQGNSA. CDR3 length: 11 residues. The V and J ends lost 4 bases and 5 bases respectively, with 6 bases between them. The CDR3 protein is CASSSGHEQYF. The CDR3, as DNA: TGTGCCAGCAGCTCAGGCCACGAGCAGTACTTC.

This chain joins TRBV29-1 and TRBJ2-7, with a possible D match to TRBD2 (5 bases). Trimming took off 4 bases at V and 6 bases at J, with 19 bases between the two ends. Germline V CDR1 and CDR2: SQVTM, ANQGSEA. The CDR3 length is 14 residues. DNA of the CDR3: TGCAGCGTTGGTAGGGAGTCAATAATCGGCGAGCAGTACTTC. Protein sequence: CSVGRESIIGEQYF.

The CDR3 sequence: CASSPSTGTDTQYF. For the CDR3, the DNA is TGTGCCAGCAGCCCAAGCACTGGCACAGATACGCAGTATTTT. The chain uses TRBV7-9 and TRBJ2-3; D gene ambiguous. There are 14 residues in the CDR3. V was cut by 5 bases and J by 1 base, with 10 bases left in between. CDR1 is SEHNR and CDR2 is FQNEAQ in the germline V gene (reference sequence).

In this sample, this clonotype turned up a few times. The chain has TRBV7-8 and TRBJ2-7; D remains unclear. V lost 4 bases and J 4 bases, leaving 11 bases between the germline ends. This CDR3 comprises 13 residues. CDR1 is SGHVS and CDR2 is FQNEAQ in the germline V gene. CDR3 sequence (DNA): TGTGCCAGCAGCTCCCCGGACGGTTACGAGCAGTACTTC. As protein: CASSSPDGYEQYF.

The chain joins TRBV7-8 to TRBJ2-2; tentatively, D is TRBD2 (5 bases). Per the germline V gene, CDR1 is SGHVS and CDR2 is FQNEAQ. V shed 2 bases and J shed 6 bases, with 7 bases lying between them. There are 13 residues in the CDR3. The CDR3 DNA follows: TGTGCCAGCAGCTTAAGGGAGTCCGGGGAGCTGTTTTTT. It is translated as CASSLRESGELFF.

V gene TRBV5-1 combines with J gene TRBJ2-3; either TRBD1 or TRBD2 may supply D (6 bases each). There are 17 residues in the CDR3. The ends were cut back, 4 bases at V and 1 base at J, with 19 bases in the middle. Per germline, CDR1 SGHRS and CDR2 YFSETQ. CDR3 coding DNA: TGCGCCAGCAGCCACCAGAGCGCCGGGGGCGGCACAGATACGCAGTATTTT. Translation: CASSHQSAGGGTDTQYF.

In this sample, this clonotype turned up once. This rearrangement joins TRBV18 to TRBJ2-3, with a possible D match to TRBD2 (6 bases). V lost 3 bases and J lost 0, with 19 bases in between. Germline values: CDR1 KGHSH, CDR2 LQKENI. The CDR3 covers 18 residues. This chain's CDR3 is CASSPGVADIQSTDTQYF. The CDR3 DNA is TGTGCCAGCTCACCGGGGGTAGCGGATATTCAGAGCACAGATACGCAGTATTTT. Full variable domain (outside the CDR3, taken from reference TRBV18 and TRBJ2-3): NAGVMQNPRHLVRRRGQEARLRCSPMKGHSHVYWYRQLPEEGLKFMVYLQKENIIDESGMPKERFSAEFPKEGPSILRIQQVVRGDSAAYFCASSPGVADIQSTDTQYFGPGTRLTVL.

V usage is TRBV9 and J usage is TRBJ2-1, with 7 bases matching TRBD2. V shed 7 bases and J 2 bases; nucleotides not matched to a gene: 6. The germline V gene encodes CDR1 SGDLS and CDR2 YYNGEE. The CDR3 extends over 14 amino acids. CDR3 residues: CASCRGSAYNEQFF. CDR3 DNA sequence: TGTGCCAGCTGCCGCGGGAGTGCCTACAATGAGCAGTTCTTC.

The V and J genes are TRBV24-1 and TRBJ2-3; a possible D gene is TRBD2 (6 bases). V was pared by 6 bases and J by 6 bases, with 18 bases between. This CDR3 region has 15 residues. Germline V gene data show CDR1 as KGHDR and CDR2 as SFDVKD. The CDR3 coding sequence is TGTGCCACCAGTCCTGCGGGACCACTGGCGGATACGCAGTATTTT. This encodes CATSPAGPLADTQYF.

The V gene is TRBV12-3 or TRBV12-4, the J gene TRBJ1-3; D uncertain. CDR3 length equals 15 residues. With 6 bases removed from V and 0 bases from J, the gap between germline ends came to 12 bases. The CDR3 region is CASSLPRGSGNTIYF. The CDR3 nucleotides read TGTGCCAGCAGCCTCCCGAGAGGCTCTGGAAACACCATATATTTT.

The chain joins TRBV12-3 or TRBV12-4 to TRBJ1-3; no firm D call. V lost 5 bases and J 0 bases, leaving 8 bases between the germline ends. This CDR3 has 14 residues. Here the CDR3 DNA reads TGTGCCAGCAGTCCCAACTTCTCTGGAAACACCATATATTTT. Its protein product is CASSPNFSGNTIYF.

The V and J genes are TRBV7-6 and TRBJ2-3; D is ambiguous. With 3 bases removed from V and 2 bases from J, the gap between germline ends came to 6 bases. This CDR3 has 13 residues. From germline, CDR1 is SGHVS and CDR2 FNYEAQ. CDR3 DNA sequence: TGTGCCAGCAGCTTCGCGGACACAGATACGCAGTATTTT. This codes for CASSFADTDTQYF.

The chain links TRBV30 to TRBJ1-5; no clear D. With 0 bases removed from V and 7 bases from J, the gap between germline ends came to 10 bases. The CDR3 consists of 13 residues. Germline-derived CDR1 and CDR2 are GTSNPN and SVGIG (reference sequence). CDR3 residues: CAWSVEGGQPQHF. In nucleotides, the CDR3 is TGTGCCTGGAGTGTCGAGGGAGGGCAGCCCCAGCATTTT.

This chain connects TRBV20-1 to TRBJ2-5, with 11 bases aligning to TRBD2. Trimming at V came to 6 bases and at J to 4 bases, leaving 4 bases not matched to a gene. Germline CDR1 reads DFQATT; CDR2 reads SNEGSKA (reference sequence). The CDR3 runs to 13 residues. The DNA for the CDR3 is TGCAGTGCCCCAGGACTAGCGGGAGAGACCCAGTACTTC. Translating gives CSAPGLAGETQYF.

The gene calls are TRBV18 and TRBJ1-3; D ambiguous. Germline CDR1 is KGHSH and CDR2 is LQKENI. Trimming removed 3 bases from V and 0 bases from J, with 9 bases in between. The CDR3 has 15 residues. The DNA of the CDR3 is TGTGCCAGCTCACCCCTCGCGGGCTCTGGAAACACCATATATTTT. Residues: CASSPLAGSGNTIYF.

J is TRBJ2-2 and V is TRBV30; 7 bases map to TRBD1. The V gene's germline CDR1 is GTSNPN and CDR2 SVGIG (reference sequence). The trim removed 5 bases at V and 5 bases at J, leaving 14 bases unmatched. This CDR3 is built from 16 residues. The CDR3 nucleotides read TGTGCCTGGGGCCCACCCGGGACAGTCGCGACCGGGGAGCTGTTTTTT. Its translation: CAWGPPGTVATGELFF. Based on the CDR3 plus reference TRBV30 and TRBJ2-2, the full variable domain is SQTIHQWPATLVQPVGSPLSLECTVEGTSNPNLYWYRQAAGRGLQLLFYSVGIGQISSEVPQNLSASRPQDRQFILSSKKLLLSDSGFYLCAWGPPGTVATGELFFGEGSRLTVL.